The subject of this entry is one T cell receptor (beta chain). Its recognized antigen is unknown. Per-base qualities were not stored, and no clone one base away is much larger. Participants in the prospective study were aged 18 to 89 years, lived in 24 United States geographic areas, and enrolled through a virtual design. Cohort assignment in the prospective study relied on participant-reported clinical history from a screening survey and a study questionnaire. Recovered participants in ImmuneRACE Cohort 3 were defined as having two consecutive negative NP/OP PCR tests, clearance from a healthcare professional, or resolution of symptoms. In the prospective study, whole blood, serum and a nasopharyngeal or oropharyngeal swab were collected from each participant by mobile phlebotomists. Participants in the prospective study had the option to provide additional blood draws and questionnaires over an approximately 2-month period. Prospective study blood samples were shipped either frozen or at room temperature before DNA extraction.

The CDR3, from cysteine to phenylalanine, totals 16 residues. Kept here is only the CDR3 DNA, which spans 48 bases and is read in frame from base 1. CDR1 and CDR2 are drawn from the germline V gene: SGHRS, YFSETQ. V and J are truncated by 1 base and 0 bases respectively, leaving an intervening sequence of 11 bases. The data belong to a study of blood T cell repertoires in COVID-19 (TCRdb year 2020). Describing the broader study: Samples from collaborators originated in the United States, Italy and Spain and spanned both the acute and convalescent phases of COVID-19. The dataset comprised deeply sampled blood TCRbeta repertoires from subjects exposed to, actively infected with, or recovered from COVID-19. Samples came from the ongoing ImmuneRACE study (first 160 participants) plus 1,254 subjects from 6 global collaborators. The material from the prospective study consisted of cDNA or gDNA derived from T cells, B-cell-depleted T cells, or PBMCs. Sample metadata almost always included a de-identified subject ID, COVID-19 status, age in years and sex. HLA class I and class II types, where available, came from metadata supplied by the sample provider rather than from assay-based typing. The repertoires were released in a freely available public database intended as a resource for research on the immune response to SARS-CoV-2. Overall study outcomes, separate from this receptor: The amount of clinical and demographic metadata varied by source and participant and was provided uncurated.

TCRbeta CDR3 regions were amplified from genomic DNA by means of the immunoSEQ Assay, a bias-controlled multiplex PCR. The original methods were these. The number of nucleated cells in each sample was estimated by amplification of reference gene primers within the assay. Sequence reads were collapsed and filtered to measure the absolute abundance of every unique TCRbeta CDR3 rearrangement. For each sample, productive Simpson clonality was calculated as the square root of Simpson's diversity index across productive rearrangements. TCRdb mirrors the immuneACCESS table, restricted to in-frame sequences. Some clones are absent from its copies; in checked studies, under half trace to an unresolved V gene, and the reason for the others is unknown. V and J calls and clone size come straight from that table; D and trimming were deduced from the DNA. This sample gives 150,000 to 200,000 clones in total; over 70% of them show up just once. Jointly, the top ten make up 13% of the sample.

The source of this sequence is a woman aged 55-70 years who had recovered from COVID-19. The sequence joins TRBV5-1 to TRBJ2-1, with a tentative D gene TRBD2 over 6 matching bases. Sequences were obtained from PBMCs or T cells enriched from blood (not recorded which). The bases are TGCGCCAGCAGCTTGTCGGCGGGGAGCTCCTACAATGAGCAGTTCTTC. The encoded protein is CASSLSAGSSYNEQFF.